The 20 T cell receptor beta chains in this list originate from one sample, sequenced in a study of T cells in localized non-small cell lung cancer (dated by TCRdb to 2020 to 2021). Library construction relied on the immunoSEQ multiplex PCR assay. Sourced from immuneACCESS, this table was stored by TCRdb with only in-frame sequences that have V and J called. A share of the clones is absent; for the studies checked, an unresolved V gene accounts for under half, and the remainder has no known explanation. Across this sample there are more than 30,000 clones, with about 90% seen only once. The ten largest account for about 17% of the sample. Here the sequenced sample was peripheral blood mononuclear cells, taken before any cancer treatment. These receptors all come from a man between 35 and 75 years old with stage III lung adenocarcinoma.

The chain is built from TRBV5-1 and TRBJ2-5, with D hard to call. In germline, CDR1 is SGHRS, CDR2 YFSETQ. This CDR3 is 14 amino acids long. V gave up 0 bases and J gave up 5 bases, with 11 bases separating them. The CDR3 bases are TGCGCCAGCAGCTTGGGTCGATCACTGGAGACCCAGTACTTC. This encodes CASSLGRSLETQYF.

V usage is TRBV4-1 and J usage is TRBJ2-3; TRBD2 is a possible D gene (5 bases). The CDR3 contains 16 residues. V lost 1 base, J lost 0 bases, and 11 bases lay in between. Germline CDR1 MGHRA, CDR2 YSYEKL. The CDR3 region has the DNA TGCGCCAGCAGCCAAGTCTCCCAGCGGAGCACAGATACGCAGTATTTT. This sequence encodes CASSQVSQRSTDTQYF.

This rearrangement joins TRBV11-2 to TRBJ2-5; D uncertain. Germline CDR1 reads SGHAT; CDR2 reads FQNNGV. The V and J ends lost 5 bases and 5 bases respectively, with 6 bases between them. CDR3 length: 11 residues. In DNA form, the CDR3 reads TGTGCCAGCAGCCCCGGGGAGACCCAGTACTTC. Its protein product is CASSPGETQYF.

This clone was counted between two and nine times. The rearrangement links TRBV27 to TRBJ1-2, with 7 nucleotides matching TRBD1. Germline loops: CDR1 MNHEY, CDR2 SMNVEV (reference sequence). The CDR3 covers 14 residues. The trim removed 5 bases at V and 0 bases at J, leaving 3 bases unmatched. For the CDR3, the DNA is TGTGCCAGCAGTACTGGGACAGCTAACTATGGCTACACCTTC. Protein: CASSTGTANYGYTF.

The CDR3 DNA follows: TGTGCCAGCAGCTTAAGCCGGGGGAACTACAATGAGCAGTTCTTC. The encoded protein is CASSLSRGNYNEQFF. The V call is TRBV7-2, the J call TRBJ2-1; possible D gene TRBD2, 6 bases. V gave up 2 bases and J gave up 3 bases, with 11 bases separating them. The CDR3 is 15 amino acids. From germline, CDR1 is SGHTA and CDR2 FQGNSA.

This chain connects TRBV18 to TRBJ2-3, with D perhaps matching TRBD2 (6 bases). CDR3 length equals 17 residues. Germline V lookup: CDR1 KGHSH, CDR2 LQKENI. V was shortened by 6 bases and J by 3 bases, with 22 bases between the two germline ends. DNA of the CDR3: TGTGCCAGCTCGCCTGGGTTGACTAACCGGGGGACAGATACGCAGTATTTT. Its translation is CASSPGLTNRGTDTQYF. The variable domain in full, completed from reference TRBV18 and TRBJ2-3, reads NAGVMQNPRHLVRRRGQEARLRCSPMKGHSHVYWYRQLPEEGLKFMVYLQKENIIDESGMPKERFSAEFPKEGPSILRIQQVVRGDSAAYFCASSPGLTNRGTDTQYFGPGTRLTVL.

The chain joins TRBV10-3 to TRBJ2-1; 7 positions agree with TRBD1. The CDR3 runs 13 residues. Germline lookup yields CDR1 ENHRY and CDR2 SYGVKD. V dropped 11 bases and J dropped 5; count of bases not matched to a gene: 9. CDR3 DNA sequence: TGTGCCTCCCTGAGGGACAGCCACAATGAGCAGTTCTTC. The encoded protein is CASLRDSHNEQFF.

The chain links TRBV2 to TRBJ1-4, with a tentative D call TRBD1 (5 bases). The CDR3 loop spans 15 amino acids. Germline V gene data show CDR1 as SNHLY and CDR2 as FYNNEI. Trimming shortened V by 5 bases and J by 0 bases, and 10 bases separated the two germline ends. This chain's CDR3 is CASSFQGATNEKLFF. CDR3 nucleotide sequence: TGTGCCAGCAGTTTTCAGGGAGCAACTAATGAAAAACTGTTTTTT.

This chain connects TRBV2 to TRBJ1-4; D may be TRBD1 (5 bases). With 6 bases removed from V and 2 bases from J, the gap between germline ends came to 10 bases. The CDR3 totals 14 residues. CDR1 and CDR2 (germline): SNHLY, FYNNEI. CDR3 DNA sequence: TGTGCCAGCAGCCAGGGACGGACTAATGAAAAACTGTTTTTT. Translating it yields CASSQGRTNEKLFF.

The genes are TRBV28 and TRBJ2-7; D might be TRBD2 (6 bases). CDR3 size: 14 residues. V dropped 7 bases and J dropped 5 bases, with 18 bases sitting between them. Germline V gene lookup returns CDR1 MDHEN and CDR2 SYDVKM. CDR3 region: CASNKWGVKNEQYF. The DNA for the CDR3 is TGTGCCAGCAATAAGTGGGGGGTAAAGAACGAGCAGTACTTC.

CDR3 protein: CASSLYGDEQFF. As DNA, the CDR3 is TGTGCCAGCAGCTTGTATGGGGATGAGCAGTTCTTC. The chain employs TRBV11-2 and TRBJ2-1; D ambiguous. This CDR3 is 12 amino acids long. Germline loops: CDR1 SGHAT, CDR2 FQNNGV. Trimming cost V 3 bases and J 8 bases, with 8 bases left between them.

The rearrangement uses TRBV14 and TRBJ1-2, with 9 bases matching TRBD1. Germline-derived CDR1 and CDR2 are SGHDN and FVKESK. The CDR3 contains 17 residues. Trimming cost V 4 bases and J 4 bases; bases outside gene matches: 13. The DNA of the CDR3 is TGTGCCAGCAGCCCCGGACAGGGGCTACCAGCAATCTATGGCTACACCTTC. Translation: CASSPGQGLPAIYGYTF. The full variable domain, its missing parts supplied by reference TRBV14 and TRBJ1-2, is EAGVTQFPSHSVIEKGQTVTLRCDPISGHDNLYWYRRVMGKEIKFLLHFVKESKQDESGMPNNRFLAERTGGTYSTLKVQPAELEDSGVYFCASSPGQGLPAIYGYTFGSGTRLTVV.

The V call is TRBV2, the J call TRBJ2-5; 9 bases align to TRBD2. Trimming cost V 8 bases and J 5 bases; bases outside gene matches: 9. Germline V gene data show CDR1 as SNHLY and CDR2 as FYNNEI. The CDR3 length is 14 residues. The CDR3 loop is CASFPRGGVETQYF. The CDR3 coding sequence is TGTGCCAGCTTTCCGCGGGGGGGAGTCGAGACCCAGTACTTC.

J is TRBJ1-1 and V is TRBV5-1, with D possibly being TRBD1 (6 bases). V was clipped by 4 bases and J by 4 bases, with 14 bases between them. CDR3 length: 14 amino acids. Germline values: CDR1 SGHRS, CDR2 YFSETQ. This CDR3 reads CASSQQGKGTEAFF. The CDR3 region has the DNA TGCGCCAGCAGCCAGCAGGGGAAGGGCACTGAAGCTTTCTTT.

The chain joins TRBV15 to TRBJ1-3, with TRBD1 as a possible D gene (6 bases). The germline V and J ends were trimmed by 1 base and 2 bases, with 15 bases remaining between them. Germline CDR1 and CDR2: LNHNV and YYDKDF (reference sequence). This CDR3 has 17 residues. CDR3 sequence: CATSRGIGNRAGNTIYF. The CDR3 DNA reads TGTGCCACCAGCAGAGGGATAGGAAACAGGGCTGGAAACACCATATATTTT.

CDR3 sequence: CASSPDGFGNTIYF. CDR3 bases: TGCGCCAGCAGCCCCGACGGATTTGGAAACACCATATATTTT. The chain uses TRBV5-1 and TRBJ1-3; D gene unclear. The CDR3 has 14 residues. Germline-derived CDR1 and CDR2 are SGHRS and YFSETQ. Trimming pared 4 bases from V and 3 bases from J, leaving 11 bases between. Combining the CDR3 with reference TRBV5-1 and TRBJ1-3 gives the whole variable domain KAGVTQTPRYLIKTRGQQVTLSCSPISGHRSVSWYQQTPGQGLQFLFEYFSETQRNKGNFPGRFSGRQFSNSRSEMNVSTLELGDSALYLCASSPDGFGNTIYFGEGSWLTVV.

The V gene is TRBV14, the J gene TRBJ2-2; possibly TRBD1 for D (5 bases). The CDR3 runs 15 residues. V was clipped by 4 bases and J by 3 bases, with 12 bases between them. Germline-derived CDR1 and CDR2 are SGHDN and FVKESK. CDR3 coding DNA: TGTGCCAGCAGCCGTTACCAGGGTTACACCGGGGAGCTGTTTTTT. Amino acid sequence: CASSRYQGYTGELFF. Together with reference TRBV14 and TRBJ2-2, the CDR3 gives the full variable domain: EAGVTQFPSHSVIEKGQTVTLRCDPISGHDNLYWYRRVMGKEIKFLLHFVKESKQDESGMPNNRFLAERTGGTYSTLKVQPAELEDSGVYFCASSRYQGYTGELFFGEGSRLTVL.

V usage is TRBV7-8 and J usage is TRBJ1-6; 9 bases fit TRBD1. CDR3 length: 15 amino acids. Germline-derived CDR1 and CDR2 are SGHVS and FQNEAQ. The V gene end was trimmed by 4 bases and the J gene end by 3 bases; junction bases not matched to a gene: 1. Here the CDR3 DNA reads TGTGCCAGCAGCTCGGGACAGGGCTATAATTCACCCCTCCACTTT. Translation: CASSSGQGYNSPLHF.

The gene calls are TRBV11-3 and TRBJ2-5, with 7 nucleotides matching TRBD2. Germline V gene sequence: CDR1 SGHNT, CDR2 YENEEA. This CDR3 is 16 amino acids long. J was trimmed by 1 base and V by 5 bases; bases with no gene match: 10. The CDR3 nucleotides are TGTGCCAGCAGCGCCGGGGGGTTTGGGGTCCAAGAGACCCAGTACTTC. Amino acid sequence: CASSAGGFGVQETQYF.

This chain links TRBV19 with TRBJ2-4, with D hard to call. CDR3 size: 15 residues. The germline V and J ends were trimmed by 1 base and 0 bases, with 7 bases remaining between them. Looked up from germline, CDR1 is LNHDA and CDR2 is SQIVND (reference sequence). CDR3 sequence (DNA): TGTGCCAGTAGTATAGCACAGCCAGCCAAAAACATTCAGTACTTC. Its protein is CASSIAQPAKNIQYF.